Listed here is a single T cell receptor (beta chain). No antigen is known for it. This sample stems from a study of T cell clonotyping in hematopoietic cell transplantation. Points from the study as a whole: No sorting was done, leaving CD4 and CD8 contributions mixed. Few recipient clonotypes overlapped donors; over 97% were de novo at given depth. After transplant, recipient diversity fell while pathologically expanded clonotypes grew through day 180. Higher Inverse Simpson Index values in graft donor and pretransplant recipient predicted broader posttransplant TCR diversity.

Clones were read by immunoSEQ multiplex PCR, and TCRdb kept only the in-frame ones, dropping some. Among 15,000 to 20,000 clones listed, more than 70% were seen once. The time point denotes: recipient sample about 28 days before transplant, after cytoreduction. The sequence was obtained from a man aged 50-59 years with acute myeloid leukemia. Some clones in this sample may be carry-over from other donors' samples. The specimen was peripheral blood mononuclear cells, collected before stem cell transplant.

CDR3: CASSSPKDRGPGNTEAFF. Here the CDR3 DNA reads TGCGCCAGCAGCTCGCCCAAGGACAGGGGCCCCGGTAACACTGAAGCTTTCTTT. The rearrangement joins TRBV5-1 to TRBJ1-1; 9 bases align to TRBD1. The ends lost 3 bases at V and 2 bases at J; junction bases unmatched: 14. The CDR3 sequence is 18 residues long. CDR1 is SGHRS, CDR2 YFSETQ, per germline.